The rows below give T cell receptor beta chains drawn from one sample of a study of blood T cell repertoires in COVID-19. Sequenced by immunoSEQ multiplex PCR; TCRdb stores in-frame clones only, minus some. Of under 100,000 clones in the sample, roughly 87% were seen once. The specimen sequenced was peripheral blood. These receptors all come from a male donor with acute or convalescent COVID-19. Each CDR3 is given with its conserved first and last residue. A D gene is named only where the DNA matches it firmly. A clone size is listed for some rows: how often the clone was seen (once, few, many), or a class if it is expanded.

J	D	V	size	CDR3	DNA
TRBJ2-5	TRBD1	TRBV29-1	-	CSVASGTGWETQYF	TGCAGCGTGGCTTCCGGGACAGGGTGGGAGACCCAGTACTTC
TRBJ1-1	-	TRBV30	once	CAWSKQGDTEAFF	TGTGCCTGGAGCAAACAGGGCGACACTGAAGCTTTCTTT
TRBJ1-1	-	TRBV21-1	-	CASSKAGAKNTEAFF	TGTGCCAGCAGCAAAGCGGGGGCTAAGAACACTGAAGCTTTCTTT
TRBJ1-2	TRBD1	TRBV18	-	CASSSGQGLSYGYTF	TGTGCCAGCTCATCAGGACAGGGCTTAAGCTATGGCTACACCTTC
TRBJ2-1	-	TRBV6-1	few	CASSEGGSVGEQFF	TGTGCCAGCAGTGAAGGAGGGTCCGTAGGTGAGCAGTTCTTC
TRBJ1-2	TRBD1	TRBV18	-	CASTRTGDNYGYTF	TGTGCCAGCACCCGGACAGGGGATAACTATGGCTACACCTTC
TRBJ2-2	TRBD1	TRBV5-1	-	CASSVDRVNGFTGELFF	TGCGCCAGCAGCGTGGACAGGGTTAATGGATTCACCGGGGAGCTGTTTTTT
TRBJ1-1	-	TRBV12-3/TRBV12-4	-	CASAWGRTEAFF	TGTGCCAGCGCGTGGGGGCGGACTGAAGCTTTCTTT
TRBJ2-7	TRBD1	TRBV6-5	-	CAIQGELFYEQYF	TGTGCCATCCAGGGGGAGCTCTTCTACGAGCAGTACTTC
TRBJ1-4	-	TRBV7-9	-	CASSPTSEKLFF	TGTGCCAGCAGCCCGACATCAGAAAAACTGTTTTTT
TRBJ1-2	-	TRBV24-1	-	CATSDLQDEGYTF	TGTGCCACCAGTGATTTACAGGATGAAGGCTACACCTTC
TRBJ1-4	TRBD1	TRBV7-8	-	CASSLGQHGEKLFF	TGTGCCAGCAGCCTGGGACAGCATGGTGAAAAACTGTTTTTT
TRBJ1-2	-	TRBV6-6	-	CASTNSGRWGYTF	TGTGCCAGCACCAACTCAGGGCGGTGGGGCTACACCTTC
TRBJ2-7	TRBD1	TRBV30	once	CAWTGQGGYEQYF	TGTGCCTGGACGGGACAGGGGGGCTACGAGCAGTACTTC
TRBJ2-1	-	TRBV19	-	CATTGFGGEQFF	TGTGCCACCACCGGGTTCGGGGGTGAGCAGTTCTTC
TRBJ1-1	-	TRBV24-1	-	CATSDPDRAEAFF	TGTGCCACCAGTGATCCGGACAGAGCCGAAGCTTTCTTT
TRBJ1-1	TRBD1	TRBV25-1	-	CASSAPTGAVTEAFF	TGTGCCAGCAGTGCCCCGACAGGGGCGGTCACTGAAGCTTTCTTT
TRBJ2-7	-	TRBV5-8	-	CASGPRQATYEQYF	TGTGCCAGCGGCCCTCGACAGGCTACCTACGAGCAGTACTTC
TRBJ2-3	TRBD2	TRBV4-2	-	CASSHPETSGGADTQYF	TGTGCCAGCAGCCATCCCGAGACTAGCGGGGGGGCAGATACGCAGTATTTT
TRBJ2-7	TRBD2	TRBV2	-	CASTPLAVDYEQYF	TGTGCCAGCACGCCGCTAGCGGTGGACTACGAGCAGTACTTC
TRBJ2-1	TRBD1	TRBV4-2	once	CASRPLFTGTGGDNEQFF	TGTGCCAGCAGGCCACTTTTCACCGGGACAGGGGGGGACAATGAGCAGTTCTTC
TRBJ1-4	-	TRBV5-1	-	CASSLVAGVNEKLFF	TGCGCCAGCAGCTTGGTTGCGGGGGTTAATGAAAAACTGTTTTTT
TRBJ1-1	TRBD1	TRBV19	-	CASGQGFAEAFF	TGTGCCAGCGGACAGGGTTTTGCTGAAGCTTTCTTT
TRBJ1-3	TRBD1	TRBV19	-	CASRWTGGFSGNTIYF	TGTGCCAGTAGGTGGACAGGGGGATTCTCTGGAAACACCATATATTTT
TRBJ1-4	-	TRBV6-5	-	CASSPRAGPSEKLFF	TGTGCCAGCAGTCCCCGGGCAGGGCCGAGTGAAAAACTGTTTTTT
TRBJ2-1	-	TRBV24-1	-	CATSDATGYSTYNEQFF	TGTGCCACCAGTGACGCTACAGGGTACAGCACCTACAATGAGCAGTTCTTC
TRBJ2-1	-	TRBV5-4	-	CASSSALGEGGYSYNEQFF	TGTGCCAGCAGCTCGGCCCTCGGGGAGGGGGGCTATTCCTACAATGAGCAGTTCTTC
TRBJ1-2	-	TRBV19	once	CASRDSYGYTF	TGTGCCAGTAGAGACTCCTATGGCTACACCTTC
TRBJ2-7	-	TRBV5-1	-	CASSLTATYEQYF	TGCGCCAGCAGCTTGACTGCCACCTACGAGCAGTACTTC
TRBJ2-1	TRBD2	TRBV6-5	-	CASSKGAGGLNEQFF	TGTGCCAGCAGTAAGGGAGCGGGGGGGTTGAATGAGCAGTTCTTC
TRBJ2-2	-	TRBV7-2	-	CASSPYNTGELFF	TGTGCCAGCAGCCCCTATAACACCGGGGAGCTGTTTTTT
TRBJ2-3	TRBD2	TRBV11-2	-	CASSLDGRGGNTDTQYF	TGTGCCAGCAGCTTAGATGGGCGGGGGGGAAACACAGATACGCAGTATTTT
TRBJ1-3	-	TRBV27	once	CASRPLGQNSGNTIYF	TGTGCCAGTCGACCCTTGGGACAAAACTCTGGAAACACCATATATTTT
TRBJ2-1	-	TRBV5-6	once	CASSLGYGFGDNEQFF	TGTGCCAGCAGCTTGGGGTATGGGTTCGGGGACAATGAGCAGTTCTTC
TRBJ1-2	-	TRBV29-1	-	CSARAGGMGYTF	TGCAGCGCCCGAGCGGGGGGAATGGGCTACACCTTC
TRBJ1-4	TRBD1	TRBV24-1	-	CATSGTGNEKLFF	TGTGCCACCAGTGGGACAGGAAATGAAAAACTGTTTTTT
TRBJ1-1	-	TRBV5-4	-	CASSLTGGAEAFF	TGTGCCAGCAGCTTGACGGGGGGTGCTGAAGCTTTCTTT
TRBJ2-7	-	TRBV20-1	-	CSASSRGQTYEQYF	TGCAGTGCTAGTTCCAGGGGCCAGACCTACGAGCAGTACTTC
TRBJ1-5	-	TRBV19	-	CASSRVGGDNQPQHF	TGTGCCAGTAGTAGGGTTGGAGGGGACAATCAGCCCCAGCATTTT
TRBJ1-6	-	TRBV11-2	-	CASTSGENSPLHF	TGTGCCAGCACCTCGGGGGAAAATTCACCCCTCCACTTT
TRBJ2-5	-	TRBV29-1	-	CSVDHRGQETQYF	TGCAGCGTTGATCATCGGGGGCAAGAGACCCAGTACTTC
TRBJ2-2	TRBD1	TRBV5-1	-	CASSTDRGNTGELFF	TGCGCCAGCAGCACGGACAGGGGAAACACCGGGGAGCTGTTTTTT
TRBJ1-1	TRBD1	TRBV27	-	CASSSGDRQAFF	TGTGCCAGCAGTTCGGGGGACAGGCAAGCTTTCTTT